This T cell receptor (beta chain) was obtained from a study of blood T cell repertoires in COVID-19. Background on the study: Material from acute and convalescent COVID-19 was sourced from the United States, Italy and Spain.

This CDR3 comprises 15 residues. With 7 bases clipped from V and 6 bases from J, the junction kept 10 bases outside the gene matches. In germline, CDR1 is SGHTA, CDR2 FQGTGA. Generated by immunoSEQ multiplex PCR, the TCRdb table keeps only in-frame clones and is missing some. The table has approximately 170,000 clones, 83% seen once; the top ten hold approximately 19%. The chain has TRBV7-3 and TRBJ2-2, with 8 bases aligning to TRBD2. The receptor was derived from a woman aged 70 to 79 who had recovered from COVID-19. Material for sequencing was peripheral blood. This CDR3 is CASTASSTSAGELFF. CDR3 in DNA: TGTGCCAGCACCGCCTCCTCGACTAGCGCCGGGGAGCTGTTTTTT.